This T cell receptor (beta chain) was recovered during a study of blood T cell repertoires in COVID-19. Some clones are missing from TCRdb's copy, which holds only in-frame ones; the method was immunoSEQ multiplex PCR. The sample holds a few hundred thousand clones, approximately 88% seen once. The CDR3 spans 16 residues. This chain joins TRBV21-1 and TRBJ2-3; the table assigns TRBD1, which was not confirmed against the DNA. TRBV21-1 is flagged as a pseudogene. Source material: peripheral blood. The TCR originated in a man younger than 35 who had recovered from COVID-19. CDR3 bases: TGTGCCAGCAGTATAACCCGGAGACAGCCCACAGATACGCAGTATTTT. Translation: CASSITRRQPTDTQYF.